This TCR beta chain was captured by sequencing in a study of PD-1 blockade in classical Hodgkin lymphoma. As for the study in general: Nivolumab dosed at 3 mg/kg went to patients intravenously every 2 weeks.

Overall study results and limits: Among the patients, those starting nivolumab under 1 year after ASCT were excluded. There was a significant rise in CD4+ TCR diversity by C4D1, with no such rise for CD8+.

Stated time point: cycle 4 day 1 (C4D1), after less than 7 weeks of nivolumab. All the patients suffered relapse after autologous stem cell transplantation, and brentuximab vedotin exposure differed. Negative magnetic selection isolated CD4+ T cells from thawed PBMCs. Produced via immunoSEQ multiplex PCR; TCRdb's table is partial and in-frame only. The table shows 15,000 to 20,000 clones, with around 75% occurring only once. As concerns this clone: Antigen: not known.

This TCR was sampled from a human donor with classical Hodgkin lymphoma. The material sequenced was CD4+ T cells from blood, taken before the fourth cycle of nivolumab.

CDR3: CSAGRETQYF. CDR3 DNA: TGCAGTGCTGGCAGAGAGACCCAGTACTTC. The genes are TRBV20-1 and TRBJ2-5; unclear D gene. The CDR3 is 10 residues long. Trimming took 5 bases from V and 4 from J, leaving 5 bases between them. CDR1 and CDR2 (germline): DFQATT, SNEGSKA (reference sequence).